This T cell receptor (beta chain) comes out of a study of T cell responses to AZD1222 COVID-19 vaccine. Sequencing was performed with immunoSEQ multiplex PCR; in TCRdb, only in-frame clones are kept and a portion is missing. The table has approximately 130,000 clones, roughly 92% seen once; the top ten hold about 1.1%. The CDR3 extends over 14 amino acids. Trimming cost V 4 bases and J 5 bases, with 17 bases left between them. CDR1 and CDR2 from the germline V gene are GTSNPN and SVGIG (reference sequence). V usage is TRBV30 and J usage is TRBJ1-1; a weak D match, TRBD1 (6 bases). The sample here was peripheral blood, taken 28 days after the second AZD1222 dose. The sequence was obtained from an adult who received the AZD1222 COVID-19 vaccine. The CDR3 nucleotides are TGTGCCTGGAACGACCAGGGGATGGGGACTGAAGCTTTCTTT. Encoded protein: CAWNDQGMGTEAFF.